This TCR beta chain appears in the sequencing data of a study of CD8+CD57+ T cells in acquired aplastic anemia (dated by TCRdb to the late 2010s). About the investigation overall: DNA extracted from sorted CD4+ and CD8+ cells had a mean of around 3.3 ug, with a range of roughly 0.19 to 27.4 ug. An average of approximately 10 million reads for CD4+ cells and roughly 11 million reads for CD8+ cells was obtained from healthy donor samples.

Study-wide findings and limitations: Twenty-nine CD8+ CDR3 sequences were found in both patients and controls but appeared to be highly expressed in patients and within the immunodominant clones of the patients. CD8+ Simpson's diversity did not differ significantly between patients and healthy controls (P=0.060).

TCR repertoires of sorted CD4+ and CD8+ blood T cells from severe aplastic anemia patients and healthy subjects were deep-sequenced in the study. Ficoll-Paque density gradient centrifugation was used to isolate peripheral blood mononuclear cells. Before DNA was extracted, CD4+ and CD8+ T cells were sorted using either FACS or magnetic beads. TCR beta VDJ combination and CDR3 sequence profiling used genomic DNA as the template. An Illumina HiSeq 2000 was the platform used for TCR repertoire sequencing. Concerning the study's data processing: TRBV/TRBJ rearrangement plots, CDR3 size and DJ length profiles, and Simpson's diversity index were used to assess repertoires. The most abundant DNA sequence in the deep sequencing data was taken as the immunodominant clone. CDR3 amino acid sequences were screened for sharing across subjects and compared with published repertoires and the VDJdb database. Through fastp at Q25 and MiXCR, TCRdb rebuilt clones from the public reads, retaining in-frame beta chains. Duplicate CDR3 protein sequences are folded into a single record with the most common DNA and genes. The V and J calls reflect TCRdb's pipeline rather than the authors' work. The sample profile shows around 150,000 distinct CDR3 sequences; 41% of them were found once. Almost 8.5% of the sample is taken by the ten largest.

CDR1 and CDR2 are drawn from the germline V gene (reference sequence): GTSNPN, SVGIG. From cysteine to phenylalanine, the CDR3 is 15 amino acids long. The only DNA kept is the CDR3, 45 bases in frame from the first base. On this clonotype: Which antigen it targets is not known. A much larger clone lies one base from this, so it may be a read error.

Sequenced sample: sorted CD4+, CD8+, or CD8+CD57+ T cells (not recorded which) from PBMCs. The clonotype comes from a human donor in good health, serving as a control. This receptor chain uses TRBV30 and TRBJ1-6; 7 central bases correspond to TRBD1. The CDR3 reads CAWNSLTGKDSPPHF. The bases read TGTGCCTGGAATTCACTGACAGGGAAGGATTCACCCCCCCACTTT.